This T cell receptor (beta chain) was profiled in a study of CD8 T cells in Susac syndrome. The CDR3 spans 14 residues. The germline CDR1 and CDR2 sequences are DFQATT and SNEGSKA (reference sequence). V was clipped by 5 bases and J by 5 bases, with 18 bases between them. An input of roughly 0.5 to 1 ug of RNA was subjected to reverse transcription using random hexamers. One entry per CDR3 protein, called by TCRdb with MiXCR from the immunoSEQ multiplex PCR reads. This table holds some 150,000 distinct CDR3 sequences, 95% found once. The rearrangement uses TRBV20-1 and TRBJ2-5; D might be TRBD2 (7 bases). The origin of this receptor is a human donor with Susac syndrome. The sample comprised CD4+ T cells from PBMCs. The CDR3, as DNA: TGCAGTGCTGAGGGGGAGGGCCGGGTGGAGACCCAGTACTTC. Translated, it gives CSAEGEGRVETQYF.